The 14 T cell receptor beta chains below all came from one sample that was sequenced in a study of blood T cell repertoires in COVID-19. Repertoires were generated with immunoSEQ multiplex PCR, while TCRdb's copy carries only in-frame clones and drops some. The repertoire holds approximately 150,000 clones, with around 90% as singletons. Sequencing used peripheral blood. These receptors were taken from a man aged 50-60 years who had recovered from COVID-19.

This chain connects TRBV7-9 to TRBJ1-2; no clear D gene. The CDR3 extends over 12 amino acids. The V gene lost 1 base and the J gene lost 7 bases, with 7 bases spanning the gap. Germline values: CDR1 SEHNR, CDR2 FQNEAQ (reference sequence). CDR3 sequence reads: CASSLGSVGYTF. The CDR3 nucleotides are TGTGCCAGCAGCTTAGGGTCAGTTGGCTACACCTTC.

The CDR3 coding sequence is TGTGCCAGCAGCTTAGGTTCAGGGGGAGGAGGGTCTGAAGCTTTCTTT. It is translated as CASSLGSGGGGSEAFF. This chain links TRBV5-5 with TRBJ1-1, with 7 bases that match TRBD1. The CDR3 is made up of 16 amino acids. V shed 2 bases and J 6 bases; nucleotides not matched to a gene: 13. Germline V gives CDR1 SGHKS, CDR2 YYEKEE (reference sequence). Filled out from reference TRBV5-5 and TRBJ1-1, the complete variable domain reads DAGVTQSPTHLIKTRGQQVTLRCSPISGHKSVSWYQQVLGQGPQFIFQYYEKEERGRGNFPDRFSARQFPNYSSELNVNALLLGDSALYLCASSLGSGGGGSEAFFGQGTRLTVV.

The V call is TRBV20-1, the J call TRBJ2-7, with 9 positions matching TRBD1. The V and J ends lost 3 bases and 2 bases, in that order; junction bases with no gene match: 5. Germline CDR1 DFQATT, CDR2 SNEGSKA (reference sequence). The CDR3 runs to 14 residues. CDR3 coding DNA: TGCAGTGCTAGTGGGACAGGGTATGCCTACGAGCAGTACTTC. It yields the protein CSASGTGYAYEQYF.

The V call is TRBV18, the J call TRBJ2-1; 9 bases are a match to TRBD1. Germline lookup yields CDR1 KGHSH and CDR2 LQKENI. The CDR3 sequence is 13 residues long. The V and J ends lost 6 bases and 7 bases, in that order; junction bases with no gene match: 4. This chain's CDR3 is CASSGQGLNEQFF. In DNA, the CDR3 is TGTGCCAGCTCCGGACAGGGGTTGAATGAGCAGTTCTTC.

This clone was seen just once. The chain links TRBV5-1 to TRBJ2-3, with TRBD2 as a possible D gene (6 bases). In germline, CDR1 is SGHRS, CDR2 YFSETQ. The length of the CDR3 is 14 residues. The V gene lost 4 bases and the J gene lost 4 bases, with 13 bases spanning the gap. Here the CDR3 DNA reads TGCGCCAGCAGCCCCGGTGGAGGGTCAGATACGCAGTATTTT. It yields the protein CASSPGGGSDTQYF.

V usage is TRBV11-2 and J usage is TRBJ1-5; 7 positions match TRBD1. This CDR3 is built from 15 residues. Germline V gives CDR1 SGHAT, CDR2 FQNNGV. After removal of 1 base from V and 4 bases from J, the junction contained 4 bases not matched to a gene. The CDR3 sequence: CASSLAGGQNQPQHF. CDR3 in DNA: TGTGCCAGCAGCTTAGCAGGGGGGCAAAATCAGCCCCAGCATTTT.

This clone has more than one count but fewer than ten. CDR3 sequence (DNA): TGTGCCAGCAGCTTGTTAGTCAACTCTGGAAACACCATATATTTT. Its protein product is CASSLLVNSGNTIYF. The chain joins TRBV5-5 to TRBJ1-3; D is unresolved. Germline lookup yields CDR1 SGHKS and CDR2 YYEKEE (reference sequence). The CDR3 runs 15 residues. Trimming removed 1 base from V and 0 bases from J, with 8 bases in between.

Only a few counts were recorded for this clone. V usage is TRBV5-4 and J usage is TRBJ2-7; possibly TRBD1 for D (5 bases). The CDR3 is 13 amino acids. V was cut by 0 bases and J by 7 bases, with 11 bases left in between. Per the germline V gene, CDR1 is SGHNT and CDR2 is YYREEE (reference sequence). CDR3 loop: CASSLDRRSEQYF. The CDR3 region has the DNA TGTGCCAGCAGCTTGGACAGGCGGTCAGAGCAGTACTTC.

This chain connects TRBV7-2 to TRBJ2-1; TRBD1 might be the D (6 bases). Trimming pared 0 bases from V and 6 bases from J, leaving 9 bases between. CDR3 length equals 14 residues. CDR1 is SGHTA and CDR2 is FQGNSA in the germline V gene. The CDR3 loop reads CASSLATGLNEQFF. Here the CDR3 DNA reads TGTGCCAGCAGCTTAGCCACAGGGCTCAATGAGCAGTTCTTC.

The V gene is TRBV6-2 or TRBV6-3, the J gene TRBJ2-6; 8 bases fit TRBD1. V lost 5 bases, J lost 0 bases, and 9 bases stayed unmatched. This CDR3 is built from 18 residues. From germline, CDR1 is MNHEY and CDR2 SVGEGT. In DNA, the CDR3 is TGTGCCAGCAGTCGTTCGACAGGGGCCCTCTCTGGGGCCAACGTCCTGACTTTC. Translated, it gives CASSRSTGALSGANVLTF.

The gene calls are TRBV19 and TRBJ1-5, with 9 bases matching TRBD1. V dropped 6 bases and J dropped 7; count of bases not matched to a gene: 10. CDR1 LNHDA and CDR2 SQIVND come from the germline V gene (reference sequence). The length of the CDR3 is 15 residues. The CDR3 sequence is CASSPPQGAWQPQHF. DNA for the CDR3: TGTGCCAGTAGCCCTCCACAGGGGGCCTGGCAGCCCCAGCATTTT. Full variable domain (remainder filled in from reference TRBV19 and TRBJ1-5): DGGITQSPKYLFRKEGQNVTLSCEQNLNHDAMYWYRQDPGQGLRLIYYSQIVNDFQKGDIAEGYSVSREKKESFPLTVTSAQKNPTAFYLCASSPPQGAWQPQHFGDGTRLSIL.

The rearrangement links TRBV4-3 to TRBJ2-1; 7 bases align to TRBD2. Germline V lookup: CDR1 LGHNA, CDR2 YSLEER. This CDR3 spans 16 amino acids. J was trimmed by 6 bases and V by 1 base; bases with no gene match: 9. The CDR3 nucleotides are TGCGCCAGCAGCCAAGTCCATCGGGAGGTCACCAATGAGCAGTTCTTC. Amino acids: CASSQVHREVTNEQFF.

The chain has TRBV5-1 and TRBJ1-2; D is perhaps TRBD1 (6 bases). CDR3 size: 16 residues. CDR1 SGHRS and CDR2 YFSETQ come from the germline V gene. Trimming took off 3 bases at V and 0 bases at J, with 15 bases between the two ends. CDR3 bases: TGCGCCAGCAGCTCGGGGACACAGGCCCCTAACTATGGCTACACCTTC. Translation: CASSSGTQAPNYGYTF.

V usage is TRBV29-1 and J usage is TRBJ1-4; tentatively, D is TRBD1 (6 bases). The CDR3 has 17 amino acids. V lost 4 bases and J lost 0, with 18 bases in between. CDR1 and CDR2 from the germline V gene are SQVTM and ANQGSEA. Here the CDR3 reads CSVVNPRGHATNEKLFF. DNA for the CDR3: TGCAGCGTTGTTAACCCCAGGGGTCATGCAACTAATGAAAAACTGTTTTTT.